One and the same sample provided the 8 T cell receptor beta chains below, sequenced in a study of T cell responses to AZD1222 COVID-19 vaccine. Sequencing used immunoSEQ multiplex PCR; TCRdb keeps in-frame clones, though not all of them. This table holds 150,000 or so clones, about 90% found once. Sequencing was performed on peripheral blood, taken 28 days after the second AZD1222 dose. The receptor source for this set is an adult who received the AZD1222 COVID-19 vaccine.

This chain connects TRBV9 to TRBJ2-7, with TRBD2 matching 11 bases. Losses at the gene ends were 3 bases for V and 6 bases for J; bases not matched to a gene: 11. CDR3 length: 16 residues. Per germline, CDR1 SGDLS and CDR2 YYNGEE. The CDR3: CASSADPGTSGFEQYF. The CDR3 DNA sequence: TGTGCCAGCAGCGCAGACCCCGGGACTAGCGGCTTCGAGCAGTACTTC. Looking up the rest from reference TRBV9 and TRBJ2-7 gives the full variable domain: DSGVTQTPKHLITATGQRVTLRCSPRSGDLSVYWYQQSLDQGLQFLIQYYNGEERAKGNILERFSAQQFPDLHSELNLSSLELGDSALYFCASSADPGTSGFEQYFGPGTRLTVT.

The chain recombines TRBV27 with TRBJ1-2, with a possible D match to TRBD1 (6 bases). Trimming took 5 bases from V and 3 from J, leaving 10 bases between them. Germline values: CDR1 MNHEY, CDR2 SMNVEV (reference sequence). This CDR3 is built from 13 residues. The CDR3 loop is CASSQQGDYGYTF. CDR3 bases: TGTGCCAGCAGTCAACAGGGCGACTATGGCTACACCTTC.

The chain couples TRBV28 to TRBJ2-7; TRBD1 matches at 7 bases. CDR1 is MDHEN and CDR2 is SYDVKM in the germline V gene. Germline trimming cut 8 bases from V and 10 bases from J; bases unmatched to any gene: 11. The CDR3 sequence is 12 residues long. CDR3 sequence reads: CASRRGQSLQYF. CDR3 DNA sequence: TGTGCCAGCCGCCGGGGACAGTCCCTCCAGTACTTC.

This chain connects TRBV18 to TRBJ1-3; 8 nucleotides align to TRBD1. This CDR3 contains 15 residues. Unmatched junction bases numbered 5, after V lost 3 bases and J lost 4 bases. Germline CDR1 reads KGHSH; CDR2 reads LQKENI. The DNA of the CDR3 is TGTGCCAGCTCACCTTGGACAGGGCCGGGAAACACCATATATTTT. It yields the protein CASSPWTGPGNTIYF.

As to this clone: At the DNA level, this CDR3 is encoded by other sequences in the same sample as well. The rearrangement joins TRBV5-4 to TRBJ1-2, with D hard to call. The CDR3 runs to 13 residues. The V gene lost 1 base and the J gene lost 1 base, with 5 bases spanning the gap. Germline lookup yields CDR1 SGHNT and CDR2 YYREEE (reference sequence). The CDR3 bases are TGTGCCAGCAGCTTGCCAAGTAACTATGGCTACACCTTC. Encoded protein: CASSLPSNYGYTF.

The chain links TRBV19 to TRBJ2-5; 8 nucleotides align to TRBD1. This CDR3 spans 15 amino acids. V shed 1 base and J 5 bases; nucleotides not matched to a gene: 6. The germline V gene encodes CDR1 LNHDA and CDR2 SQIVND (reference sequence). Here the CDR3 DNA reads TGTGCCAGTAGTATAGGACAGGGGATGTACGAGACCCAGTACTTC. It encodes CASSIGQGMYETQYF.

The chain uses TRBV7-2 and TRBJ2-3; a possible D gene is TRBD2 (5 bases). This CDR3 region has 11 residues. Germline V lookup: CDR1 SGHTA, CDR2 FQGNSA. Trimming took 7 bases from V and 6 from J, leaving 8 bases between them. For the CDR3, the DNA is TGTGCCAGCACCCGAGGGGATACGCAGTATTTT. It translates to CASTRGDTQYF.

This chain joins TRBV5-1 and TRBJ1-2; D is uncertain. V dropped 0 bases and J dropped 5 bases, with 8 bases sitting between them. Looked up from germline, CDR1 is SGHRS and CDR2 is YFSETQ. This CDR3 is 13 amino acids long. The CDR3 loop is CASSLEGGYGYTF. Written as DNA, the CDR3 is TGCGCCAGCAGCTTGGAAGGCGGATATGGCTACACCTTC.